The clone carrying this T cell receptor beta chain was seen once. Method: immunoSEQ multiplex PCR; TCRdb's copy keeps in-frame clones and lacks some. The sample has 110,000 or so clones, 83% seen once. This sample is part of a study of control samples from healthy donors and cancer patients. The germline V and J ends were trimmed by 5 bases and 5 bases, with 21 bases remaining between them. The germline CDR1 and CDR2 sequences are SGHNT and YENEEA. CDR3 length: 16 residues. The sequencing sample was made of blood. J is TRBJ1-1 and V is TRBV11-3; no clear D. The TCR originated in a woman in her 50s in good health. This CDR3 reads CASSLEANRGYTEAFF. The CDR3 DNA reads TGTGCCAGCAGCCTCGAGGCGAATCGGGGTTATACTGAAGCTTTCTTT. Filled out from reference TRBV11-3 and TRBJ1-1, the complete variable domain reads EAGVVQSPRYKIIEKKQPVAFWCNPISGHNTLYWYLQNLGQGPELLIRYENEEAVDDSQLPKDRFSAERLKGVDSTLKIQPAELGDSAVYLCASSLEANRGYTEAFFGQGTRLTVV.